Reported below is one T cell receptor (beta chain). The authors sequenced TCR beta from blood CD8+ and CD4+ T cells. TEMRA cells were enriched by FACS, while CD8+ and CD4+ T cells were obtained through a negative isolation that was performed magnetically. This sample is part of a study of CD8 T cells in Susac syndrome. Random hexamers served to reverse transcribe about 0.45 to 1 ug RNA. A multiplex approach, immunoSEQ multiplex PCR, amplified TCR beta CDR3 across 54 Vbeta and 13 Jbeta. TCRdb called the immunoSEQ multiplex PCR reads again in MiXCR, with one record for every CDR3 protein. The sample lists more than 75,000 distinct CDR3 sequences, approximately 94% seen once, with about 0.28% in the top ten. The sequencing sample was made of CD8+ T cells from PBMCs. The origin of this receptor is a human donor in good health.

This CDR3 reads CSVDLWNADYGYTF. The CDR3, as DNA: TGCAGCGTTGACCTCTGGAACGCCGACTATGGCTACACCTTC. This chain uses TRBV29-1 with TRBJ1-2, with no clear D. Germline V CDR1 and CDR2: SQVTM, ANQGSEA. The CDR3 totals 14 residues. Trimming pared 3 bases from V and 3 bases from J, leaving 14 bases between.